This T cell receptor (beta chain) was recorded in a study of cytomegalovirus exposure and HLA in healthy donors. The study, taken as a whole, reports: Earlier analysis yielded a pattern in which most TCR beta V segments were productive about 90% or about 30% of the time. Cytomegalovirus association was listed for about 170 TCR beta chains.

Concerning this clone itself: No antigen is known for it. Relative to the germline gene, one junction end is altered; a read error may explain this.

The CDR3 runs 16 residues. Looked up from germline, CDR1 is SGHRS and CDR2 is YFSETQ. The PCR ran on 60 Vbeta and 13 Jbeta primers. Some clones are missing from TCRdb's copy, which holds only in-frame ones; the method was immunoSEQ multiplex PCR. The sample shows about 160,000 clones, roughly 73% of them seen only once. Each of the donors was a healthy bone marrow donor. Though nominally healthy at sampling, donors likely had unrecorded immune exposures. This chain uses TRBV5-1 with TRBJ2-3; 9 bases fit TRBD1. The sequenced sample consisted of PBMCs. The sequence derives from a woman in her 30s in good health and CMV-seronegative. The CDR3 DNA reads as TGCGCCAGCAGATTGGGGCGGACAGGGGAATCAGATACGCAGTATTTT. Protein sequence: CASRLGRTGESDTQYF.